This T cell receptor beta chain was identified during a study of blood T cells in healthy people across ages. Overall study results and limits: Diversity was estimated from one million T cells, and these estimates were considered underestimates. Naive CD4+ cell counts and diversity both ran higher in long-lived than in aged donors.

CDR3 size: 13 residues. The germline V gene has CDR1 MNHEY and CDR2 SMNVEV (reference sequence). The V end lost 3 bases, the J end lost 5 bases, and 10 bases lay between the germline ends. This clonotype has a handful of counts. What it binds is unknown. Together with a sample-barcoded 5' primer, a J-beta primer mix was included in a second PCR lasting roughly 7 to 11 cycles. TCRdb analysed the 5' RACE reads with MiXCR anew, one entry per CDR3 protein. The sample carries 800,000 to 950,000 distinct CDR3 sequences, around 29% recorded once. These data were likewise used in another study, on T cells of mothers and their children.

This receptor was obtained from a woman aged 40 to 49 in good health. The chain employs TRBV27 and TRBJ2-5, with D possibly being TRBD1 (5 bases). Sequenced input: blood. The CDR3, as DNA: TGTGCCAGCAGTTTTTGGCAGGGTGAGACCCAGTACTTC. Translated, it gives CASSFWQGETQYF.